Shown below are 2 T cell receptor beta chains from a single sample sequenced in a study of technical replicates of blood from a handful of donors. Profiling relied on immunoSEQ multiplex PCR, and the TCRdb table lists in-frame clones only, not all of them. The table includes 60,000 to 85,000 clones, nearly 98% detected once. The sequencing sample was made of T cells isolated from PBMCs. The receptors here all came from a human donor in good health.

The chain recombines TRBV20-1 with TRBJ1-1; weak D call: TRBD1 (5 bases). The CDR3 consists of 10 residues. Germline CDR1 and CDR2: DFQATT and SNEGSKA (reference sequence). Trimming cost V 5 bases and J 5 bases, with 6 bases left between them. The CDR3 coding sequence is TGCAGTGCTGGGGGGACTGAAGCTTTCTTT. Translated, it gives CSAGGTEAFF.

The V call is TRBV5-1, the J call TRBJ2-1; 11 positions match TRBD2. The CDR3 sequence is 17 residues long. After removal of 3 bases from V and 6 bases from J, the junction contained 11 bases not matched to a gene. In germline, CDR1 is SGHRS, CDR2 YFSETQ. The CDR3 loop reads CASSWGPLAGGGNEQFF. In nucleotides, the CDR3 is TGCGCCAGCAGCTGGGGCCCCTTAGCGGGGGGGGGCAATGAGCAGTTCTTC. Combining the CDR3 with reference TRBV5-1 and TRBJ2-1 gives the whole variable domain KAGVTQTPRYLIKTRGQQVTLSCSPISGHRSVSWYQQTPGQGLQFLFEYFSETQRNKGNFPGRFSGRQFSNSRSEMNVSTLELGDSALYLCASSWGPLAGGGNEQFFGPGTRLTVL.